Below, 10 T cell receptor beta chains from the same sample are listed, as sequenced in a study of beta chain features in type 1 diabetes. For these TCRs, the target antigens are not known. cDNA synthesis used the whole RNA isolate, giving expressed TCRB sequences. Assay used: immunoSEQ multiplex PCR; TCRdb lists only in-frame clones, some missing. This table has around 250,000 clones, over 11% appearing once. The study's findings and limits: TCRB CDR3 length was moderately but significantly reduced in all four CD4+ subsets of Type 1 diabetes patients.

The sample taken for sequencing was naive CD4+ T cells from blood. Receptor source: a man between 25 and 39 years old with type 1 diabetes.

The genes are TRBV5-1 and TRBJ1-1; 10 bases map to TRBD1. The J segment lost 2 bases and the V segment lost 5 bases, leaving 0 bases of the junction unmatched. Germline CDR1 is SGHRS and CDR2 is YFSETQ. The CDR3 consists of 13 residues. CDR3 sequence reads: CASRTGGNTEAFF. The CDR3 DNA follows: TGCGCCAGCAGGACAGGGGGCAACACTGAAGCTTTCTTT.

This clone was detected a few times. The chain couples TRBV28 to TRBJ2-3, with 8 nucleotides matching TRBD1. Trimming cost V 6 bases and J 1 base; bases outside gene matches: 12. Germline V gene lookup returns CDR1 MDHEN and CDR2 SYDVKM. This CDR3 region has 17 residues. The CDR3 bases are TGTGCCAGCAGAGCCTCGGCAGGGGGCGTCGGCACAGATACGCAGTATTTT. Protein sequence: CASRASAGGVGTDTQYF. Looking up the rest from reference TRBV28 and TRBJ2-3 gives the full variable domain: DVKVTQSSRYLVKRTGEKVFLECVQDMDHENMFWYRQDPGLGLRLIYFSYDVKMKEKGDIPEGYSVSREKKERFSLILESASTNQTSMYLCASRASAGGVGTDTQYFGPGTRLTVL.

The chain couples TRBV5-4 to TRBJ1-1; D may be TRBD1 (5 bases). CDR1 SGHNT and CDR2 YYREEE come from the germline V gene (reference sequence). The CDR3 spans 16 residues. The V end lost 4 bases, the J end lost 2 bases, and 18 bases lay between the germline ends. DNA of the CDR3: TGTGCCAGCAGCCACGCGGGACGGGAGTTAAACACTGAAGCTTTCTTT. Encoded protein: CASSHAGRELNTEAFF.

The V call is TRBV7-8, the J call TRBJ2-5; maybe TRBD1 (6 bases). The CDR3 sequence is 13 residues long. Trimming took 0 bases from V and 4 from J, leaving 6 bases between them. Germline lookup yields CDR1 SGHVS and CDR2 FQNEAQ. The CDR3 sequence: CASSLAGGETQYF. CDR3 sequence (DNA): TGTGCCAGCAGCTTAGCAGGGGGAGAGACCCAGTACTTC.

This chain joins TRBV5-1 and TRBJ2-7, with D maybe TRBD2 (6 bases). Germline loops: CDR1 SGHRS, CDR2 YFSETQ. The CDR3 spans 16 residues. V gave up 0 bases and J gave up 5 bases, with 18 bases separating them. This chain's CDR3 is CASSLGLGGSVDEQYF. CDR3 sequence (DNA): TGCGCCAGCAGCTTGGGCCTCGGGGGTAGCGTGGACGAGCAGTACTTC.

The sample holds a few counts of this clone. The chain links TRBV11-2 to TRBJ2-2; D remains ambiguous. In germline, CDR1 is SGHAT, CDR2 FQNNGV. Trimming removed 5 bases from V and 7 bases from J, with 11 bases in between. The CDR3 consists of 13 residues. The CDR3 loop is CASSPDMDGELFF. Written as DNA, the CDR3 is TGTGCCAGCAGCCCAGACATGGACGGGGAGCTGTTTTTT.

The table lists this clone with a few counts. The chain recombines TRBV28 with TRBJ2-3; unclear D gene. V lost 7 bases, J lost 2 bases, and 13 bases lay in between. CDR3 length equals 14 residues. Germline values: CDR1 MDHEN, CDR2 SYDVKM. The CDR3 DNA is TGTGCCAGCACGGTTGGGCAGAACACAGATACGCAGTATTTT. It encodes CASTVGQNTDTQYF.

Comments on this clone: Other DNA sequences in the same sample also yield this CDR3. The DNA of the CDR3 is TGCGCCAGCAGCTTTGGACAGAACACCGGGGAGCTGTTTTTT. As protein: CASSFGQNTGELFF. The rearrangement joins TRBV5-1 to TRBJ2-2, with D perhaps TRBD1 (5 bases). The ends were cut back, 2 bases at V and 1 base at J, with 6 bases in the middle. Germline V gives CDR1 SGHRS, CDR2 YFSETQ. The CDR3 covers 14 residues.

This clone was picked up a small number of times. The chain recombines TRBV11-1 with TRBJ2-7; 7 nucleotides match TRBD1. This CDR3 is built from 15 residues. Losses at the gene ends were 1 base for V and 0 bases for J; bases not matched to a gene: 3. From germline, CDR1 is SGHAT and CDR2 FQDESV (reference sequence). The CDR3 DNA follows: TGTGCCAGCAGCTTAGGACAGGGTCCCTCCTACGAGCAGTACTTC. Amino acids: CASSLGQGPSYEQYF. The full variable domain, its missing parts supplied by reference TRBV11-1 and TRBJ2-7, is EAEVAQSPRYKITEKSQAVAFWCDPISGHATLYWYRQILGQGPELLVQFQDESVVDDSQLPKDRFSAERLKGVDSTLKIQPAELGDSAMYLCASSLGQGPSYEQYFGPGTRLTVT.

This clone was seen a few times. The chain recombines TRBV6-5 with TRBJ2-1; 11 positions match TRBD2. CDR3 length equals 16 residues. V shed 0 bases and J 8 bases; nucleotides not matched to a gene: 6. CDR1 MNHEY and CDR2 SVGAGI come from the germline V gene. CDR3: CASSYSGTSGSYEQFF. The CDR3 nucleotides read TGTGCCAGCAGTTACTCAGGAACTAGCGGGAGTTATGAGCAGTTCTTC.